This TCR beta chain was sequenced during a study of T cells expressing NK-cell markers. CDR1 SGHVS and CDR2 FNYEAQ come from the germline V gene. The CDR3 has 13 amino acids. TCRdb reanalyzed the 5' RACE reads, giving one entry per CDR3 protein sequence and no DNA. The sample table sets out about 550,000 distinct CDR3 sequences. The sequenced material came from blood T cells: a sorted CD56 or NKG2C T cell subset, CD4+ or CD8+ T cells, or bulk PBMC T cells (not recorded which). The receptor was isolated from a man between 18 and 29 years old in good health. The chain recombines TRBV7-6 with TRBJ2-1; TCRdb calls TRBD1, which cannot be checked without DNA. The CDR3 loop reads CASSLAYRDEQFF.